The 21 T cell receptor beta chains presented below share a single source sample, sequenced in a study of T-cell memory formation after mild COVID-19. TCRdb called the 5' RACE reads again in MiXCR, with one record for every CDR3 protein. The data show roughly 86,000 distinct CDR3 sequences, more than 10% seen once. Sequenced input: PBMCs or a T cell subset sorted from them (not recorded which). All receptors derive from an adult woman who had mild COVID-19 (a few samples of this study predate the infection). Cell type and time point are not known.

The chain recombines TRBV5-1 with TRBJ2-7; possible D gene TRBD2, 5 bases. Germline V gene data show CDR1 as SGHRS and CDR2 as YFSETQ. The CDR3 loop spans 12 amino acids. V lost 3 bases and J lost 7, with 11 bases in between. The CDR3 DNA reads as TGCGCCAGCAGCTCGGGCCCGGGGGAGCAGTACTTC. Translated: CASSSGPGEQYF.

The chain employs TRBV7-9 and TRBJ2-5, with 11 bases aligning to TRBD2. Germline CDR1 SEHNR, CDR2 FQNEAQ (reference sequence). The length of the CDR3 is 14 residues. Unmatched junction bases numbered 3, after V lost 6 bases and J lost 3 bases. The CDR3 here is CASSWGLAEETQYF. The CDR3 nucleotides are TGTGCCAGCAGTTGGGGACTAGCGGAAGAGACCCAGTACTTC.

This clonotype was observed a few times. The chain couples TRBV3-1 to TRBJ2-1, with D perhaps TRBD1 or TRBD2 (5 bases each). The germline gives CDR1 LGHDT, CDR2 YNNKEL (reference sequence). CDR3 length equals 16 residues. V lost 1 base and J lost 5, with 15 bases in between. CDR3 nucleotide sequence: TGTGCCAGCAGCCAAGTTCGGGGCGCCGAACACAATGAGCAGTTCTTC. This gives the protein CASSQVRGAEHNEQFF.

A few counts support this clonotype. The CDR3 region is CASSPDLSGANVLTF. CDR3 bases: TGTGCCAGCAGCCCCGACCTCTCTGGGGCCAACGTCCTGACTTTC. The rearrangement joins TRBV7-2 to TRBJ2-6; D is ambiguous. V lost 5 bases, J lost 0 bases, and 8 bases lay in between. The V gene's germline CDR1 is SGHTA and CDR2 FQGNSA. This CDR3 region has 15 residues. Together with reference TRBV7-2 and TRBJ2-6, the CDR3 gives the full variable domain: GAGVSQSPSNKVTEKGKDVELRCDPISGHTALYWYRQSLGQGLEFLIYFQGNSAPDKSGLPSDRFSAERTGGSVSTLTIQRTQQEDSAVYLCASSPDLSGANVLTFGAGSRLTVL.

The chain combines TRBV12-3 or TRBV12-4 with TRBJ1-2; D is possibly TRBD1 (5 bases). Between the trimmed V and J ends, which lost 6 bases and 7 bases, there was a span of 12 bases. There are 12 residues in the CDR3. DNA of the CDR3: TGTGCCAGCAGCGGCAGGGTGGGTGGCTACACCTTC. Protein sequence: CASSGRVGGYTF.

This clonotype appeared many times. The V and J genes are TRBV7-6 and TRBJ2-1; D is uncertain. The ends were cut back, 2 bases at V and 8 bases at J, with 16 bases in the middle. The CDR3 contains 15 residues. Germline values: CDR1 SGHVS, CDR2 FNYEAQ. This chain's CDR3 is CASSLFVSSTHEQFF. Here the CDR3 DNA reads TGTGCCAGCAGCTTATTCGTGTCCTCGACGCATGAGCAGTTCTTC.

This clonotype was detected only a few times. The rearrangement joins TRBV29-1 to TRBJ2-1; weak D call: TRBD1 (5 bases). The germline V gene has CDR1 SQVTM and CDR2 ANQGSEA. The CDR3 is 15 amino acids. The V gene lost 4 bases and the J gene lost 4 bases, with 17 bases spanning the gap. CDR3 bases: TGCAGCGTTGCCTCAGGGTACGGCTATTACAATGAGCAGTTCTTC. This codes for CSVASGYGYYNEQFF.

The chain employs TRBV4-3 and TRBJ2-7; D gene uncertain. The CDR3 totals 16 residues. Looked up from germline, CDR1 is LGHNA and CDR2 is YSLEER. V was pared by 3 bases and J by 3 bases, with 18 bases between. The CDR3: CASSHDFARLGYEQYF. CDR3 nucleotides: TGCGCCAGCAGCCACGACTTCGCTCGTCTAGGCTACGAGCAGTACTTC.

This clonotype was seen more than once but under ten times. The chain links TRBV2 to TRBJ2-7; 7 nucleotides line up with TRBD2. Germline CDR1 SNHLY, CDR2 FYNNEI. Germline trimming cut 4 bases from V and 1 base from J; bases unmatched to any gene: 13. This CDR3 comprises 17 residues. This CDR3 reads CASSGPLGEGRSYEQYF. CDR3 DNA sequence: TGTGCCAGCAGTGGACCCCTCGGGGAGGGACGGTCCTACGAGCAGTACTTC.

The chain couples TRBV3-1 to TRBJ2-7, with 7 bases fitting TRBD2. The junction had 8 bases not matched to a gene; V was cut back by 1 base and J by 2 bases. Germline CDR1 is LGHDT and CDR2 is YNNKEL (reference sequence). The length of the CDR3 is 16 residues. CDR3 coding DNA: TGTGCCAGCAGCCAAGTTACGGGGGGTTCGGCCTACGAGCAGTACTTC. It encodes CASSQVTGGSAYEQYF.

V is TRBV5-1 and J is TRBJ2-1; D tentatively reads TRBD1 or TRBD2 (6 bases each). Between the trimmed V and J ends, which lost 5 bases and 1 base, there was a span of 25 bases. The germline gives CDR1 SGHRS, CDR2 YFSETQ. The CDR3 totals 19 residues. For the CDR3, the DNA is TGCGCCAGCAGGGACACAGGTAGGGGGAGGATCGTATCCTACAATGAGCAGTTCTTC. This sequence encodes CASRDTGRGRIVSYNEQFF.

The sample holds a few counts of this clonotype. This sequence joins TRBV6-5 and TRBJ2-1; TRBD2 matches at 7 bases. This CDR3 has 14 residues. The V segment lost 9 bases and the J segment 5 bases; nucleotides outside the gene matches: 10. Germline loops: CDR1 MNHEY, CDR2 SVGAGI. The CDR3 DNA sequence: TGTGCCAGGGAGGGGACTATCAAAAACAATGAGCAGTTCTTC. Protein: CAREGTIKNNEQFF.

CDR3 protein: CASSQSLGRGGYDEQFF. As DNA, the CDR3 is TGTGCCAGCAGCCAATCACTCGGGCGGGGGGGCTATGATGAGCAGTTCTTC. The V and J genes are TRBV3-1 and TRBJ2-1; 9 positions match TRBD2. The germline V gene has CDR1 LGHDT and CDR2 YNNKEL (reference sequence). V gave up 2 bases and J gave up 8 bases; unmatched junction bases: 13. This CDR3 region has 17 residues.

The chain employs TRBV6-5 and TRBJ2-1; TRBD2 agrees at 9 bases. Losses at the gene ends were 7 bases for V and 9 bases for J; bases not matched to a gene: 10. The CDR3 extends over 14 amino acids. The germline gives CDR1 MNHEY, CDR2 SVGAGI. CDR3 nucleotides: TGTGCCAGCACGTGGCGGGAGGGCCTTAGTGAGCAGTTCTTC. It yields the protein CASTWREGLSEQFF.

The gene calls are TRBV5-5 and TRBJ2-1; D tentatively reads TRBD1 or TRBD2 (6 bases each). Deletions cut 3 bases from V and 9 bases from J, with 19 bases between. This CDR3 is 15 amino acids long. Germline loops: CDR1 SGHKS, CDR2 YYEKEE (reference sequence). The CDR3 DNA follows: TGTGCCAGCAGCTCGGAGGGGGAGAGTTGGGGTGAGCAGTTCTTC. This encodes CASSSEGESWGEQFF.

The CDR3 spells CSVEFDNEQFF. CDR3 DNA: TGCAGCGTTGAATTTGATAATGAGCAGTTCTTC. V is TRBV29-1 and J is TRBJ2-1; no definite D call. V lost 2 bases and J lost 7, with 6 bases in between. Germline values: CDR1 SQVTM, CDR2 ANQGSEA. CDR3 length: 11 residues.

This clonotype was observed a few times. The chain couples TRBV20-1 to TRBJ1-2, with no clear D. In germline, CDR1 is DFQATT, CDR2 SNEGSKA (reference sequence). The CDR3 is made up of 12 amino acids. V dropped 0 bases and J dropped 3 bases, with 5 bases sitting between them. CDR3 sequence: CSARDLYYGYTF. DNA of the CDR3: TGCAGTGCTAGAGACCTGTACTATGGCTACACCTTC.

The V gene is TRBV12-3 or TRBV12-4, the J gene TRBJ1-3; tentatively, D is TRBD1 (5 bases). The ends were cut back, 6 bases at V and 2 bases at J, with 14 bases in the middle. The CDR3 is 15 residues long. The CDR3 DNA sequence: TGTGCCAGCAGCATCTCAGGGAACCCTGGAAACACCATATATTTT. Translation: CASSISGNPGNTIYF.

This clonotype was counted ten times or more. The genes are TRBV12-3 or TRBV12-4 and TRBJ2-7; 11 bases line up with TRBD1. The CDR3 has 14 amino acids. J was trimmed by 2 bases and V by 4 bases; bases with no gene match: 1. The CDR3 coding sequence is TGTGCCAGCAGTTGGGGACAGGGGGCCTACGAGCAGTACTTC. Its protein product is CASSWGQGAYEQYF.

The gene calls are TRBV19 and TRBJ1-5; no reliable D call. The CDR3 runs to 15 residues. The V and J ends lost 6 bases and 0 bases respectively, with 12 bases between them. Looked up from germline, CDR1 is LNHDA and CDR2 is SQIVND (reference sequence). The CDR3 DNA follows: TGTGCCAGTAGGGAGGTGGGATATAGCAATCAGCCCCAGCATTTT. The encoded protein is CASREVGYSNQPQHF.

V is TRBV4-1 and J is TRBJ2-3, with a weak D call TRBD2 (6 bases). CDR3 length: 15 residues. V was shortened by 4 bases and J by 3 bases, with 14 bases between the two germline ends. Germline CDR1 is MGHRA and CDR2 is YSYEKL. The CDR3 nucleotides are TGCGCCAGCAGCCTCCGACTAGACCCTACAGATACGCAGTATTTT. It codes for CASSLRLDPTDTQYF.